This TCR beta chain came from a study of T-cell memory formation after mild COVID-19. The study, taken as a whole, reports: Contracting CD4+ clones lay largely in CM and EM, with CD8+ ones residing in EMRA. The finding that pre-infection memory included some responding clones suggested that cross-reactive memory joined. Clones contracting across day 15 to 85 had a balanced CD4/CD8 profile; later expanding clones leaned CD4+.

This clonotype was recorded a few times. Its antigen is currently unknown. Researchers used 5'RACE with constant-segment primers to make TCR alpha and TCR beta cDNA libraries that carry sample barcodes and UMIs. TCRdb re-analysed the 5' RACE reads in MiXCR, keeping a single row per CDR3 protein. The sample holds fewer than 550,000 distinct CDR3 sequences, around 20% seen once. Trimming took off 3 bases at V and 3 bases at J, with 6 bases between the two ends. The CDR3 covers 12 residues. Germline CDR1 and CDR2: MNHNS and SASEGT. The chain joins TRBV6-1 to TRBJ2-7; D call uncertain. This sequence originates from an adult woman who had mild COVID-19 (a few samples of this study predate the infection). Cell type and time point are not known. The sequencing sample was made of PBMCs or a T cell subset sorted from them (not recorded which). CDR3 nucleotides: TGTGCCAGCAGTGACAGTTTCTACGAGCAGTACTTC. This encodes CASSDSFYEQYF.